This is a list of T cell receptor beta chains from one sample in a study of graft-versus-host responses after intestinal transplantation. Clones were read by immunoSEQ multiplex PCR, and TCRdb kept only the in-frame ones, dropping some. The sample carries tens of thousands of clones, around 90% recorded once. Their antigens are not known. The sample consisted of unstimulated CD8+ T cells sorted from spleen or lymph node cells, taken before intestinal transplant. Source of these receptors: a human donor who received an intestinal transplant. The CDR3 runs from the conserved cysteine through the conserved F or W. A D gene is named only where the DNA matches it firmly. Only part of the rows carry a size: once, few, many, or a class if the clone is expanded.

>TRBJ1-2|TRBD1|TRBV5-1|-
CASSHRGYGYTF
TGCGCCAGCAGCCACAGGGGCTATGGCTACACCTTC
>TRBJ2-7|-|TRBV25-1|-
CASSESAAHPYF
TGTGCCAGCAGTGAATCCGCAGCGCACCCATACTTC
>TRBJ2-2|TRBD2|TRBV13|-
CASSLGPRLAGLNTGELFF
TGTGCCAGCAGCTTAGGCCCCCGCCTAGCGGGGTTAAACACCGGGGAGCTGTTTTTT
>TRBJ2-1|TRBD1|TRBV19|once
CASRQGQTYNEQFF
TGTGCCAGTCGCCAGGGACAGACATACAATGAGCAGTTCTTC
>TRBJ1-2|-|TRBV28|-
CASSITGHYGYTF
TGTGCCAGCAGTATTACAGGTCACTATGGCTACACCTTC
>TRBJ1-2|-|TRBV4-1|-
CASSQGDSYGYTF
TGCGCCAGCAGCCAAGGCGACAGCTATGGCTACACCTTC
>TRBJ2-7|-|TRBV30|-
CAWSDEGQPYEQYF
TGTGCCTGGAGTGATGAGGGACAACCTTACGAGCAGTACTTC
>TRBJ2-3|TRBD2|TRBV9|-
CASSPRGETSSTDTQYF
TGTGCCAGCAGCCCGCGGGGGGAGACCTCTAGCACAGATACGCAGTATTTT
>TRBJ2-1|TRBD2|TRBV4-1|-
CASSHGLAHNEQFF
TGCGCCAGCAGCCACGGACTAGCTCACAATGAGCAGTTCTTC
>TRBJ2-3|-|TRBV9|-
CASSVDLQGTDTQYF
TGTGCCAGCAGCGTAGACCTGCAGGGCACAGATACGCAGTATTTT
>TRBJ1-3|TRBD1|TRBV9|few
CASSVATGGSSLSGNTIYF
TGTGCCAGCAGCGTAGCTACAGGGGGCTCGAGCCTGTCTGGAAACACCATATATTTT
>TRBJ1-1|-|TRBV5-1|once
CASSLWGGLDTEAFF
TGCGCCAGCAGCTTATGGGGGGGGCTGGACACTGAAGCTTTCTTT
>TRBJ2-2|TRBD2|TRBV11-2|-
CASSSPRLAENTGELFF
TGTGCCAGCAGCTCGCCGCGACTAGCGGAGAACACCGGGGAGCTGTTTTTT
>TRBJ1-2|-|TRBV13|-
CASSFLRGYGYTF
TGTGCCAGCAGCTTTCTCCGGGGATATGGCTACACCTTC
>TRBJ2-5|TRBD2|TRBV5-1|-
CASSLAWGLAGVTQYF
TGCGCCAGCAGCTTGGCCTGGGGACTAGCGGGCGTGACCCAGTACTTC
>TRBJ1-5|TRBD1|TRBV19|-
CASTIQGASNQPQHF
TGTGCCAGTACCATACAGGGGGCAAGCAATCAGCCCCAGCATTTT
>TRBJ2-7|TRBD2|TRBV4-2|-
CASSPAAGGTYEQYF
TGTGCCAGCAGCCCAGCCGCGGGGGGGACCTACGAGCAGTACTTC
>TRBJ2-4|-|TRBV5-1|-
CASSLAWGRKNIQYF
TGCGCCAGCAGCTTGGCCTGGGGGCGCAAAAACATTCAGTACTTC
>TRBJ2-5|TRBD1|TRBV6-1|-
CASSEAAGTGFQETQYF
TGTGCCAGCAGTGAAGCGGCCGGGACAGGGTTCCAAGAGACCCAGTACTTC
>TRBJ2-7|TRBD1|TRBV6-5|-
CASSYSSGGLSYEQYF
TGTGCCAGCAGTTACTCCTCAGGGGGCCTCTCCTACGAGCAGTACTTC
>TRBJ1-6|-|TRBV30|-
CAWTQGLDSPLHF
TGTGCCTGGACTCAGGGATTGGATTCACCCCTCCACTTT
>TRBJ1-1|-|TRBV6-1|-
CASSPGRTMNTEAFF
TGTGCCAGCAGCCCGGGACGGACTATGAACACTGAAGCTTTCTTT
>TRBJ1-1|-|TRBV10-3|-
CAISENRELNTEAFF
TGTGCCATCAGTGAGAACAGGGAACTAAACACTGAAGCTTTCTTT
>TRBJ2-1|-|TRBV5-1|-
CASSLGARNEQFF
TGCGCCAGCAGCTTGGGGGCCCGGAATGAGCAGTTCTTC
>TRBJ2-7|TRBD2|TRBV9|-
CASSVGGGAYEQYF
TGTGCCAGCAGCGTTGGGGGGGGAGCCTACGAGCAGTACTTC
>TRBJ2-2|TRBD1|TRBV28|-
CASSLGGRELFF
TGTGCCAGCAGCCTAGGGGGCCGGGAGCTGTTTTTT
>TRBJ2-1|TRBD2|TRBV11-2|-
CASSLEGVLSGSEQFF
TGTGCCAGCAGCTTGGAGGGGGTGCTTAGCGGGAGTGAGCAGTTCTTC
>TRBJ2-2|-|TRBV4-1|-
CASSQDRTTGELFF
TGCGCCAGCAGCCAAGATCGAACAACCGGGGAGCTGTTTTTT
>TRBJ2-2|-|TRBV19|-
CASTTVAGPGPGELFF
TGTGCCAGTACGACGGTAGCTGGTCCTGGTCCCGGGGAGCTGTTTTTT
>TRBJ1-1|-|TRBV5-1|-
CASSLSAGARTEAFF
TGCGCCAGCAGCTTGAGCGCAGGGGCCAGAACTGAAGCTTTCTTT
>TRBJ2-2|TRBD2|TRBV29-1|-
CSVAGTSGTVAGELFF
TGCAGCGTTGCAGGGACTAGCGGGACCGTCGCCGGGGAGCTGTTTTTT
>TRBJ1-6|-|TRBV9|-
CASSVSDSPLHF
TGTGCCAGCAGCGTCTCGGATTCACCCCTCCACTTT
>TRBJ2-1|TRBD1|TRBV9|-
CASSVRTGDPYNEQFF
TGTGCCAGCAGCGTCCGGACAGGGGACCCCTACAATGAGCAGTTCTTC
>TRBJ2-7|-|TRBV2|once
CASSVGGAGEQYF
TGTGCCAGCAGTGTGGGGGGGGCTGGGGAGCAGTACTTC
>TRBJ2-1|-|TRBV15|once
CATRRGHLGWDEQFF
TGTGCCACCAGGAGGGGACACCTGGGGTGGGATGAGCAGTTCTTC
>TRBJ2-1|TRBD2|TRBV9|-
CASSVAGRLSGISYNEQFF
TGTGCCAGCAGCGTAGCCGGTCGGCTTAGCGGGATAAGCTACAATGAGCAGTTCTTC
>TRBJ1-1|-|TRBV6-1|once
CASTVKGLGTEAFF
TGTGCCAGCACCGTGAAGGGGCTGGGCACTGAAGCTTTCTTT
>TRBJ2-1|TRBD1|TRBV6-1|-
CASSEWQGAGNEQFF
TGTGCCAGCAGTGAATGGCAGGGGGCAGGAAATGAGCAGTTCTTC
>TRBJ2-3|-|TRBV7-6|-
CASTDSSTDTQYF
TGTGCCAGCACTGACAGTAGCACAGATACGCAGTATTTT
>TRBJ1-2|TRBD1|TRBV7-9|few
CASSLTGQGVYGYTF
TGTGCCAGCAGCTTAACCGGACAGGGGGTGTATGGCTACACCTTC
>TRBJ1-5|TRBD1|TRBV5-1|-
CASSWSGQRNQPQHF
TGCGCCAGCAGCTGGTCGGGACAGCGCAATCAGCCCCAGCATTTT
>TRBJ2-1|-|TRBV14|-
CASSEAPSYNEQFF
TGTGCCAGCAGCGAGGCCCCATCTTACAATGAGCAGTTCTTC